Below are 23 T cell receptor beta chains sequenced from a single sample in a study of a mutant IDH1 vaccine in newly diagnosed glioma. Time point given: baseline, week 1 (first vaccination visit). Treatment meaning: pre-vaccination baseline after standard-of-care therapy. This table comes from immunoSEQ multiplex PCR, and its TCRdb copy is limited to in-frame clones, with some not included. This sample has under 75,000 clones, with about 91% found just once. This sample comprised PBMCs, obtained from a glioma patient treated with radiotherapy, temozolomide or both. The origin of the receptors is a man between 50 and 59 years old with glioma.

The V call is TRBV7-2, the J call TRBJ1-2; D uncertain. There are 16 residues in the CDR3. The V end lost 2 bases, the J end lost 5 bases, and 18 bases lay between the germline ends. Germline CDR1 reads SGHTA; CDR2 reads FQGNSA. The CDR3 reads CASSLTAASTSYGYTF. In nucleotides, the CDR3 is TGTGCCAGCAGCTTAACGGCCGCGTCGACGTCGTATGGCTACACCTTC.

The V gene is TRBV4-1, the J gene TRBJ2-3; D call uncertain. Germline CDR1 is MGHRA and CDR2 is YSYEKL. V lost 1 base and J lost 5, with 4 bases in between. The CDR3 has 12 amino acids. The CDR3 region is CASSQGGDTQYF. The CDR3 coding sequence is TGCGCCAGCAGCCAAGGTGGAGATACGCAGTATTTT.

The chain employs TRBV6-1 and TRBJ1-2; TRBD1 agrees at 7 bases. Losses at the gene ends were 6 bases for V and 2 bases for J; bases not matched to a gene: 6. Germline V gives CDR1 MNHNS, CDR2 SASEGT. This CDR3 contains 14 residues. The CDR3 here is CASRRDSANYGYTF. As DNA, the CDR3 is TGTGCCAGCAGAAGGGACAGCGCGAACTATGGCTACACCTTC.

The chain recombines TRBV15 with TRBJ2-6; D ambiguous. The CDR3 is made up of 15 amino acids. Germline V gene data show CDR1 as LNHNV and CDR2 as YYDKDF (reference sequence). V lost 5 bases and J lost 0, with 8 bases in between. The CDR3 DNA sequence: TGTGCCACCAGCGGCGGAGACTCTGGGGCCAACGTCCTGACTTTC. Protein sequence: CATSGGDSGANVLTF.

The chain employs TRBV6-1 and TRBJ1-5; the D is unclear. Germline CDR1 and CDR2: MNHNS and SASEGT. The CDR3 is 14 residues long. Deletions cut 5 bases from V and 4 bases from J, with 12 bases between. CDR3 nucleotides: TGTGCCAGCAGTTTAATGTTATCAAATCAGCCCCAGCATTTT. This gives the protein CASSLMLSNQPQHF.

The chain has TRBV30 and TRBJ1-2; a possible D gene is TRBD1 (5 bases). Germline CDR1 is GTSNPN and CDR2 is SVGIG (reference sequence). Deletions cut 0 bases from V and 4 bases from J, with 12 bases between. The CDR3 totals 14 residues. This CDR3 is CAWSVGTAVYGYTF. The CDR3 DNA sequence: TGTGCCTGGAGTGTTGGGACTGCCGTCTATGGCTACACCTTC. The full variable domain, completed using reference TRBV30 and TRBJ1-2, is SQTIHQWPATLVQPVGSPLSLECTVEGTSNPNLYWYRQAAGRGLQLLFYSVGIGQISSEVPQNLSASRPQDRQFILSSKKLLLSDSGFYLCAWSVGTAVYGYTFGSGTRLTVV.

CDR3 sequence reads: CASTQVTYEQYF. The CDR3 DNA reads as TGTGCCAGCACCCAGGTAACCTACGAGCAGTACTTC. The rearrangement uses TRBV7-9 and TRBJ2-7; D not certain. Trimming removed 7 bases from V and 2 bases from J, with 9 bases in between. There are 12 residues in the CDR3. The germline CDR1 and CDR2 sequences are SEHNR and FQNEAQ (reference sequence).

The CDR3 loop reads CASSYGLGDTQYF. CDR3 nucleotide sequence: TGTGCCAGTAGTTACGGGCTGGGAGATACGCAGTATTTT. V is TRBV19 and J is TRBJ2-3, with unresolved D. V dropped 5 bases and J dropped 5 bases, with 11 bases sitting between them. CDR1 is LNHDA and CDR2 is SQIVND in the germline V gene (reference sequence). The CDR3 extends over 13 amino acids.

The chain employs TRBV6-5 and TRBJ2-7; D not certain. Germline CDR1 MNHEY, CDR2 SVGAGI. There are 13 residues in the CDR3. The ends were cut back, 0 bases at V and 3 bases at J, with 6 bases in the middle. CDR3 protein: CASSYSLNYEQYF. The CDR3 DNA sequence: TGTGCCAGCAGTTACTCCCTCAACTACGAGCAGTACTTC.

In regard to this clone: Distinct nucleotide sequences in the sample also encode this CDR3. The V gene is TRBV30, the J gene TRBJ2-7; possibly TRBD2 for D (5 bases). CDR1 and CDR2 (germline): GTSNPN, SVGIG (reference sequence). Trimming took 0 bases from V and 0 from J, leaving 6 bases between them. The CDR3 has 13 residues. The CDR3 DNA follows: TGTGCCTGGAGTGTGGGGAGCTCCTACGAGCAGTACTTC. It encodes CAWSVGSSYEQYF.

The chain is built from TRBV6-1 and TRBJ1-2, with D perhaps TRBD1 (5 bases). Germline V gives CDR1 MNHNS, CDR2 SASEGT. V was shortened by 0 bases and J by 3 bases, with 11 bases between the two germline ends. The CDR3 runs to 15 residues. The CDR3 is CASSEAEQVHYGYTF. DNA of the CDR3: TGTGCCAGCAGTGAAGCGGAACAGGTCCACTATGGCTACACCTTC.

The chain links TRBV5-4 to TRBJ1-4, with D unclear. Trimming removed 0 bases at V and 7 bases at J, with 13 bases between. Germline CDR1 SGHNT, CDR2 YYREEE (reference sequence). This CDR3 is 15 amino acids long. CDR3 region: CASSLDGGRTEKLFF. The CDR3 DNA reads TGTGCCAGCAGCTTGGACGGCGGCAGAACTGAAAAACTGTTTTTT.

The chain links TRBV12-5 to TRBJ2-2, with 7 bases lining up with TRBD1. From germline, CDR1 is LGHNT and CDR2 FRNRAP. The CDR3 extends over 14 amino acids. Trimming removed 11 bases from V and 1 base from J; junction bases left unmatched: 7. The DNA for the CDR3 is TGTGCTTCCCGGGACAGCGTGAACACCGGGGAGCTGTTTTTT. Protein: CASRDSVNTGELFF.

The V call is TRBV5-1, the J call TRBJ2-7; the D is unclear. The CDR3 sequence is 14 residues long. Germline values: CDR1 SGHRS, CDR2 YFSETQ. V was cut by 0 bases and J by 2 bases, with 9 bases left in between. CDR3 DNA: TGCGCCAGCAGCTTGGTAGTTTTACCCTACGAGCAGTACTTC. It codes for CASSLVVLPYEQYF. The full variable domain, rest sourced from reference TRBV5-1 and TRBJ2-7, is KAGVTQTPRYLIKTRGQQVTLSCSPISGHRSVSWYQQTPGQGLQFLFEYFSETQRNKGNFPGRFSGRQFSNSRSEMNVSTLELGDSALYLCASSLVVLPYEQYFGPGTRLTVT.

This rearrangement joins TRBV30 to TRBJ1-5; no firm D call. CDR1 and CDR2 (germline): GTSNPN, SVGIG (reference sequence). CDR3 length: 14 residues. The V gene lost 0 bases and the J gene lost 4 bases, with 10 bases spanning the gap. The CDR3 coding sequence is TGTGCCTGGAGTGTACCCAGCAAAAATCAGCCCCAGCATTTT. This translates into CAWSVPSKNQPQHF.

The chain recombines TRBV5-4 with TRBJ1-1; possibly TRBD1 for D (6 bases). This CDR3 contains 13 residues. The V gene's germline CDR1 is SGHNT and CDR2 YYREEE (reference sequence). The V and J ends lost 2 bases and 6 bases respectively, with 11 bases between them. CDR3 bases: TGTGCCAGCAGCTTACAGGGAGGAGCTGAAGCTTTCTTT. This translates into CASSLQGGAEAFF.

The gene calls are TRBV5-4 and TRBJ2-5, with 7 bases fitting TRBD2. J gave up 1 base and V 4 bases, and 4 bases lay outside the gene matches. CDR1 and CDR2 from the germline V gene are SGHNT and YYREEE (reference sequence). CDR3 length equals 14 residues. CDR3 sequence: CASSRGGGQETQYF. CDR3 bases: TGTGCCAGCAGCCGGGGCGGGGGCCAAGAGACCCAGTACTTC.

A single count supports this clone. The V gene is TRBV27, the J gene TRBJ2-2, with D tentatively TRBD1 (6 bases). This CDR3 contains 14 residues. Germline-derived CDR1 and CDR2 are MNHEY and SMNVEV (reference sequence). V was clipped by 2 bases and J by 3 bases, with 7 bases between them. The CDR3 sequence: CASSLGQYTGELFF. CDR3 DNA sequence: TGTGCCAGCAGTTTAGGACAGTACACCGGGGAGCTGTTTTTT.

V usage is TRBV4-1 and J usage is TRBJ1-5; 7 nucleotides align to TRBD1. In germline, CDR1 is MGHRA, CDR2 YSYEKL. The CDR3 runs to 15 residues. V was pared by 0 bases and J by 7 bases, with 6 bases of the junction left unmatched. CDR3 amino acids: CASSQDQTGLQPQHF. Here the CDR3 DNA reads TGCGCCAGCAGCCAAGATCAGACAGGGTTGCAGCCCCAGCATTTT.

The CDR3 region is CASSIRTYLGTEAFF. CDR3 in DNA: TGTGCCAGTAGTATTCGGACCTATTTAGGGACTGAAGCTTTCTTT. This chain connects TRBV19 to TRBJ1-1, with D uncertain. This CDR3 comprises 15 residues. The V gene's germline CDR1 is LNHDA and CDR2 SQIVND (reference sequence). Trimming pared 3 bases from V and 5 bases from J, leaving 16 bases between. The variable domain in full, with the rest retrieved from reference TRBV19 and TRBJ1-1, is DGGITQSPKYLFRKEGQNVTLSCEQNLNHDAMYWYRQDPGQGLRLIYYSQIVNDFQKGDIAEGYSVSREKKESFPLTVTSAQKNPTAFYLCASSIRTYLGTEAFFGQGTRLTVV.

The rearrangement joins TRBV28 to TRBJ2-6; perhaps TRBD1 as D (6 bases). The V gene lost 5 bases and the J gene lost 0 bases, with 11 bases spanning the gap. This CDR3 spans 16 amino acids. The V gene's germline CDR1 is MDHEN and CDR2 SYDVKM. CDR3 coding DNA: TGTGCCAGCAGTCCCGGACAGACCTCTGGGGCCAACGTCCTGACTTTC. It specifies CASSPGQTSGANVLTF.

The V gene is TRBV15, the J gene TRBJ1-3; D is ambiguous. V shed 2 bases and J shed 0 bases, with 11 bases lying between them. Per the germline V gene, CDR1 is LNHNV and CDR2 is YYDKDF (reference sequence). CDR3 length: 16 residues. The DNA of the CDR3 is TGTGCCACCAGCAGACCCGGACGCCCCTCTGGAAACACCATATATTTT. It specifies CATSRPGRPSGNTIYF.

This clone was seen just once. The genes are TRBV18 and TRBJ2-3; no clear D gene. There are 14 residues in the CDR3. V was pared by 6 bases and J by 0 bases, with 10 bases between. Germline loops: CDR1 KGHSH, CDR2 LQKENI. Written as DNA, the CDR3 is TGTGCCAGCTCCCTCCTGCGGAGCACAGATACGCAGTATTTT. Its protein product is CASSLLRSTDTQYF. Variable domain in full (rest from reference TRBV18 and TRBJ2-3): NAGVMQNPRHLVRRRGQEARLRCSPMKGHSHVYWYRQLPEEGLKFMVYLQKENIIDESGMPKERFSAEFPKEGPSILRIQQVVRGDSAAYFCASSLLRSTDTQYFGPGTRLTVL.